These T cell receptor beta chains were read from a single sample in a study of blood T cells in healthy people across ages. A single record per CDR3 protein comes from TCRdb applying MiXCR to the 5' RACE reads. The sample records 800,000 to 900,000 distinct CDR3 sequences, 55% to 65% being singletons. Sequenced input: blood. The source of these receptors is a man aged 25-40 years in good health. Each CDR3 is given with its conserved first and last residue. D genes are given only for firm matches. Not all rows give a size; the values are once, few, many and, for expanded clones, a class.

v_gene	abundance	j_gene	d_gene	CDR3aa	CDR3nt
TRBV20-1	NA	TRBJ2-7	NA	CSASYHYDTDDEQYF	TGCAGTGCTAGTTATCATTACGACACAGACGACGAGCAGTACTTC
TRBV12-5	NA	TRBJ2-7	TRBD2	CASGLYPSGGVYNEQYF	TGTGCTAGTGGTTTGTACCCAAGCGGGGGGGTCTACAATGAGCAGTACTTC
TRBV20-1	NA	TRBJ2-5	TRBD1	CSARDLQGAGETQYF	TGCAGTGCTAGAGACCTACAGGGGGCAGGGGAGACCCAGTACTTC
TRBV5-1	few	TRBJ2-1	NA	CASSLAPGSGQFF	TGCGCCAGCAGCTTGGCCCCAGGTAGCGGCCAGTTCTTC
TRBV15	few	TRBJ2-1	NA	CATSRELHNEQFF	TGTGCCACCAGCAGAGAACTCCACAATGAGCAGTTCTTC
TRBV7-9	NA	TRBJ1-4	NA	CASTPLRTNEKLFF	TGTGCCAGCACCCCTTTACGGACAAATGAAAAACTGTTTTTT
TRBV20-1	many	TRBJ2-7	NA	CSASISSGSAYEQYF	TGCAGTGCTAGCATCTCGAGCGGGTCTGCCTACGAGCAGTACTTC
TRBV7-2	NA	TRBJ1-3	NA	CASSPDPASRHTIYF	TGTGCCAGCAGCCCAGACCCCGCATCTCGCCACACCATATATTTT
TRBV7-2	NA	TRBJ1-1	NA	CASDYSGEQRNTEAFF	TGTGCCAGCGATTACAGCGGCGAACAACGGAACACTGAAGCTTTCTTT
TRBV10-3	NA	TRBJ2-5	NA	CAISESPSSGETQYF	TGTGCCATCAGTGAATCCCCTTCAAGCGGGGAGACCCAGTACTTC
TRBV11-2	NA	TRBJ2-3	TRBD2	CASSISGGDTQYF	TGTGCCAGCAGCATTAGCGGGGGAGATACGCAGTATTTT
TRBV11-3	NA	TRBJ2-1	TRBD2	CASSPRAGGDTAEQFF	TGTGCCAGCAGCCCCCGGGCGGGGGGGGATACCGCGGAGCAGTTCTTC
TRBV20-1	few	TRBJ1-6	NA	CSAPWSDRGESPLHF	TGCAGTGCTCCATGGTCAGACAGAGGGGAATCACCCCTCCACTTT
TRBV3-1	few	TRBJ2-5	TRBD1	CASSQAGTDVETQYF	TGTGCCAGCAGCCAAGCCGGGACAGATGTGGAGACCCAGTACTTC
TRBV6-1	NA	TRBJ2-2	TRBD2	CAIQAGETNTGELFF	TGTGCCATCCAAGCGGGGGAGACGAACACCGGGGAGCTGTTTTTT
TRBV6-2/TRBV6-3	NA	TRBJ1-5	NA	CASSNGQKPQHF	TGTGCCAGCAGTAACGGACAGAAGCCCCAGCATTTT
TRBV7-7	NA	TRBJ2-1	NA	CASSSGHSPYNEQFF	TGTGCCAGCAGCTCGGGACATAGCCCCTACAATGAGCAGTTCTTC
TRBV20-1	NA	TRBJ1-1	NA	CSARDWNRVNTEAFF	TGCAGTGCTAGAGATTGGAACAGGGTGAACACTGAAGCTTTCTTT
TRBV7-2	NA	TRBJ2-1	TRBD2	CASIPGLVGHEQFF	TGTGCCAGCATCCCGGGACTAGTGGGCCATGAGCAGTTCTTC
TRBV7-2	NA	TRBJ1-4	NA	CASSLERAGKKLFF	TGTGCCAGCAGCTTAGAGAGGGCAGGGAAAAAACTGTTTTTT
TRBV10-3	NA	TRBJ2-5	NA	CAISRDTQETQYF	TGTGCCATCAGTCGGGACACCCAGGAGACCCAGTACTTC
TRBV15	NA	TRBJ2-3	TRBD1	CATSRNRLRQGSTDTQYF	TGTGCCACCAGCAGAAACCGTTTAAGACAGGGGAGCACAGATACGCAGTATTTT
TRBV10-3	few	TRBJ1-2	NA	CAISERQDAFGYTF	TGTGCCATCAGTGAGCGGCAGGATGCTTTTGGCTACACCTTC
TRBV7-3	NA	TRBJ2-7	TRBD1	CASGVGGAYNEQYF	TGTGCCAGCGGCGTAGGGGGCGCCTACAATGAGCAGTACTTC
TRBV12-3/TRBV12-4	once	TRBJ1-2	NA	CVSRSVRQYGYTF	TGTGTCAGCAGGTCCGTCCGGCAATATGGCTACACCTTC
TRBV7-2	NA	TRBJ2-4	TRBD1	CASSPNPLGGQGAGNIQYF	TGTGCCAGCAGCCCCAACCCGTTAGGGGGACAGGGGGCTGGTAACATTCAGTACTTC
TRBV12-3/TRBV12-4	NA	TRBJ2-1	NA	CASRGVVEQFF	TGTGCCAGCCGTGGGGTGGTTGAGCAGTTCTTC
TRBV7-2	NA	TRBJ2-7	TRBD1	CASSSDRGHNEQYF	TGTGCCAGCAGCTCCGACAGGGGTCATAACGAGCAGTACTTC
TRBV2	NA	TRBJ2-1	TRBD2	CASTVGGAYNEQFF	TGTGCCAGCACGGTCGGGGGGGCCTACAATGAGCAGTTCTTC
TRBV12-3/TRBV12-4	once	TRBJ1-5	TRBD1	CASSPGQGSLQPQHF	TGTGCCAGCAGCCCGGGACAGGGCTCTTTACAGCCCCAGCATTTT